Presented here are 15 T cell receptor beta chains from one specimen sequenced in a study of T cell responses to AZD1222 COVID-19 vaccine. Sequencing was performed with immunoSEQ multiplex PCR; in TCRdb, only in-frame clones are kept and a portion is missing. The table lists about 160,000 clones, approximately 91% of them singletons, with about 1.9% in the top ten. Here the sequenced sample was peripheral blood, taken on day 0 of AZD1222 vaccination. The receptors derive from an adult in good health.

This chain links TRBV28 with TRBJ2-7, with D tentatively TRBD1 or TRBD2 (6 bases each). Trimming cost V 8 bases and J 1 base, with 12 bases left between them. The germline CDR1 and CDR2 sequences are MDHEN and SYDVKM. CDR3 length equals 13 residues. The CDR3 region has the DNA TGTGCCAGCCGACAAGGGGGGTCCTACGAGCAGTACTTC. Protein sequence: CASRQGGSYEQYF.

This sequence joins TRBV19 and TRBJ1-4; D is unresolved. The CDR3 is 16 residues long. Trimming shortened V by 5 bases and J by 3 bases, and 16 bases separated the two germline ends. Germline V lookup: CDR1 LNHDA, CDR2 SQIVND (reference sequence). The CDR3 region has the DNA TGTGCCAGTAGTCCCACCTCAGGTTCGGCTAATGAAAAACTGTTTTTT. This sequence encodes CASSPTSGSANEKLFF.

The chain combines TRBV24-1 with TRBJ2-6; D not certain. Looked up from germline, CDR1 is KGHDR and CDR2 is SFDVKD. The CDR3 runs to 16 residues. The V end was cut by 1 base, the J end by 4 bases, with 10 bases between. CDR3 protein: CATSDFTVGGANVLTF. In nucleotides, the CDR3 is TGTGCCACCAGTGATTTTACCGTAGGAGGGGCCAACGTCCTGACTTTC.

This CDR3 is CASSLLGTGVAGELFF. The CDR3 nucleotides are TGTGCCAGCAGTTTATTGGGGACAGGGGTCGCCGGGGAGCTGTTTTTT. V and J are TRBV27 and TRBJ2-2; 10 bases line up with TRBD1. Germline V gene sequence: CDR1 MNHEY, CDR2 SMNVEV (reference sequence). This CDR3 is 16 amino acids long. J gave up 6 bases and V 1 base, and 5 bases lay outside the gene matches.

V is TRBV2 and J is TRBJ2-7; D could derive from TRBD1 or TRBD2 (5 bases each). Germline V gene lookup returns CDR1 SNHLY and CDR2 FYNNEI. The CDR3 sequence is 13 residues long. Trimming stripped 6 bases from V and 2 bases from J, with 11 bases between. CDR3 sequence reads: CASSRDGAYEQYF. The DNA of the CDR3 is TGTGCCAGCAGCCGGGACGGTGCCTACGAGCAGTACTTC.

This clone was counted a few times. This sequence joins TRBV7-8 and TRBJ1-5; a possible D gene is TRBD1 (5 bases). V was pared by 3 bases and J by 6 bases, with 18 bases between. The germline V gene has CDR1 SGHVS and CDR2 FQNEAQ. CDR3 length: 16 amino acids. DNA for the CDR3: TGTGCCAGCAGCTTGCTTTTTCGGGGCGCCGGTCAGCCCCAGCATTTT. Protein product: CASSLLFRGAGQPQHF.

The chain employs TRBV15 and TRBJ2-7; maybe TRBD2 (6 bases). The CDR3 sequence is 12 residues long. The germline V gene encodes CDR1 LNHNV and CDR2 YYDKDF (reference sequence). Trimming pared 2 bases from V and 10 bases from J, leaving 12 bases between. CDR3 loop: CATSRSSGDQYF. For the CDR3, the DNA is TGTGCCACCAGCAGATCCTCGGGAGACCAGTACTTC.

The chain has TRBV7-2 and TRBJ1-1; TRBD1 might be the D (5 bases). Germline V gene data show CDR1 as SGHTA and CDR2 as FQGNSA. There are 16 residues in the CDR3. Trimming removed 5 bases at V and 4 bases at J, with 20 bases between. The DNA of the CDR3 is TGTGCCAGCAGCCGGGGGGTAGGTTTCTCGAGCACTGAAGCTTTCTTT. Encoded protein: CASSRGVGFSSTEAFF.

The J gene is TRBJ2-7, the V gene TRBV24-1; D not certain. This CDR3 is built from 11 residues. Looked up from germline, CDR1 is KGHDR and CDR2 is SFDVKD. V was clipped by 3 bases and J by 5 bases, with 4 bases between them. The chain's CDR3 is CATSDQHEQYF. Written as DNA, the CDR3 is TGTGCCACCAGTGATCAGCACGAGCAGTACTTC.

This clone was seen just once. The V and J genes are TRBV9 and TRBJ2-1, with D hard to call. The CDR3 is 15 residues long. From germline, CDR1 is SGDLS and CDR2 YYNGEE. Trimming left V 3 bases short and J 0 bases short, with 10 bases between. CDR3 residues: CASSGGGSSYNEQFF. The CDR3 DNA is TGTGCCAGCAGCGGCGGCGGAAGCTCCTACAATGAGCAGTTCTTC.

V is TRBV20-1 and J is TRBJ1-2; no firm D call. Germline CDR1 and CDR2: DFQATT and SNEGSKA (reference sequence). V was clipped by 3 bases and J by 10 bases, with 24 bases between them. The CDR3 has 15 residues. The CDR3 loop is CSASSRGRSGRDYTF. The CDR3 bases are TGCAGTGCTAGTAGTCGTGGTCGTTCGGGGAGGGACTACACCTTC.

The gene calls are TRBV5-4 and TRBJ1-2, with 9 bases identical to TRBD1. Germline CDR1 SGHNT, CDR2 YYREEE (reference sequence). With 4 bases clipped from V and 8 bases from J, the junction kept 9 bases outside the gene matches. This CDR3 has 14 residues. The CDR3 bases are TGTGCCAGCAGCCCATTCCGGGACAGGGACGGCTACACCTTC. Protein product: CASSPFRDRDGYTF.

The chain couples TRBV30 to TRBJ1-1; D not resolved. Germline-derived CDR1 and CDR2 are GTSNPN and SVGIG (reference sequence). The CDR3 length is 14 residues. V was pared by 3 bases and J by 0 bases, with 11 bases between. The CDR3: CAWRQEIMNTEAFF. The CDR3 DNA reads TGTGCCTGGAGGCAAGAAATTATGAACACTGAAGCTTTCTTT. The whole variable domain, remainder taken from reference TRBV30 and TRBJ1-1, is SQTIHQWPATLVQPVGSPLSLECTVEGTSNPNLYWYRQAAGRGLQLLFYSVGIGQISSEVPQNLSASRPQDRQFILSSKKLLLSDSGFYLCAWRQEIMNTEAFFGQGTRLTVV.

The chain combines TRBV20-1 with TRBJ2-7, with D maybe TRBD2 (6 bases). The germline V gene has CDR1 DFQATT and CDR2 SNEGSKA (reference sequence). The V end lost 3 bases, the J end lost 6 bases, and 15 bases lay between the germline ends. CDR3 length: 13 residues. In DNA form, the CDR3 reads TGCAGTGCTAGTAGGCAGGGAGGCGGCGAGCAGTACTTC. The encoded protein is CSASRQGGGEQYF.

The V call is TRBV24-1, the J call TRBJ2-3; perhaps TRBD1 as D (5 bases). The CDR3 loop spans 15 amino acids. V lost 5 bases to trimming and J lost 6 bases, with 17 bases between them. Germline CDR1 and CDR2: KGHDR and SFDVKD. The CDR3: CATSAKGQPWDTQYF. The CDR3 DNA sequence: TGTGCCACCAGTGCCAAGGGGCAACCGTGGGATACGCAGTATTTT.